These 25 T cell receptor beta chains were sequenced from one sample in a study of OX40 agonist ivuxolimab in advanced cancers. This table comes from immunoSEQ multiplex PCR, and its TCRdb copy is limited to in-frame clones, with some not included. The sample lists approximately 44,000 clones, more than 65% seen once, with 2% to 3% in the top ten. The sequences come from CD4+ or CD8+ T cells sorted from blood, collected in a trial of the OX40 agonist ivuxolimab. The receptors were gathered from an adult with an advanced solid tumor such as melanoma, head and neck, liver or kidney cancer.

The rearrangement links TRBV20-1 to TRBJ1-1; D remains unclear. Germline lookup yields CDR1 DFQATT and CDR2 SNEGSKA (reference sequence). The length of the CDR3 is 11 residues. V was pared by 3 bases and J by 3 bases, with 5 bases between. For the CDR3, the DNA is TGCAGTGCTAGTGCCCACACTGAAGCTTTCTTT. It encodes CSASAHTEAFF.

This clone showed up just a few times. V usage is TRBV4-2 and J usage is TRBJ1-2, with 7 bases lining up with TRBD1. Germline V gives CDR1 LGHNA, CDR2 YNFKEQ. V was clipped by 4 bases and J by 4 bases; unmatched bases: 15. This CDR3 spans 17 amino acids. The CDR3 spells CASSPLGMAGGAYGYTF. The CDR3 DNA follows: TGTGCCAGCAGCCCCCTGGGAATGGCAGGGGGGGCCTATGGCTACACCTTC.

The gene calls are TRBV18 and TRBJ2-5; D is unresolved. The CDR3 sequence is 15 residues long. V was clipped by 5 bases and J by 4 bases, with 17 bases between them. Germline CDR1 KGHSH, CDR2 LQKENI. DNA for the CDR3: TGTGCCAGCTCATCACTCTCCGGGTACCCAGAGACCCAGTACTTC. Encoded protein: CASSSLSGYPETQYF. Combining the CDR3 with reference TRBV18 and TRBJ2-5 gives the whole variable domain NAGVMQNPRHLVRRRGQEARLRCSPMKGHSHVYWYRQLPEEGLKFMVYLQKENIIDESGMPKERFSAEFPKEGPSILRIQQVVRGDSAAYFCASSSLSGYPETQYFGPGTRLLVL.

V and J are TRBV10-1 and TRBJ2-3; D unclear. V lost 3 bases and J lost 2, with 6 bases in between. Germline V gives CDR1 WNHNN, CDR2 SYGVQD (reference sequence). The CDR3 spans 13 residues. The CDR3 DNA follows: TGCGCCAGCAGTGATCCAGCCACAGATACGCAGTATTTT. It is translated as CASSDPATDTQYF.

The V gene is TRBV6-5, the J gene TRBJ1-1, with 9 bases that match TRBD1. J was trimmed by 1 base and V by 1 base; bases with no gene match: 1. The CDR3 covers 15 residues. Germline values: CDR1 MNHEY, CDR2 SVGAGI. The CDR3 loop is CASSYWTGENTEAFF. The CDR3 DNA sequence: TGTGCCAGCAGTTACTGGACAGGGGAGAACACTGAAGCTTTCTTT.

This chain uses TRBV30 with TRBJ1-1, with a possible D match to TRBD1 (6 bases). Germline CDR1 and CDR2: GTSNPN and SVGIG (reference sequence). V lost 2 bases and J 11 bases, leaving 15 bases between the germline ends. This CDR3 is 12 amino acids long. CDR3 residues: CAWSSGGPLAFF. The CDR3 DNA reads TGTGCCTGGAGTTCTGGGGGGCCCCTGGCTTTCTTT.

This chain joins TRBV10-3 and TRBJ1-3, with 7 positions matching TRBD1. With 6 bases clipped from V and 3 bases from J, the junction kept 5 bases outside the gene matches. The CDR3 sequence is 14 residues long. In germline, CDR1 is ENHRY, CDR2 SYGVKD. Written as DNA, the CDR3 is TGTGCCATCAGGCCGACAGGGCTTGGAAACACCATATATTTT. Its translation is CAIRPTGLGNTIYF.

This clone has only a few counts. The gene calls are TRBV9 and TRBJ2-2, with D possibly TRBD1 on 5 matching bases. The V and J ends lost 0 bases and 5 bases respectively, with 8 bases between them. Germline V gene lookup returns CDR1 SGDLS and CDR2 YYNGEE. The CDR3 extends over 14 amino acids. The chain's CDR3 is CASSVGRQTGELFF. The CDR3 coding sequence is TGTGCCAGCAGCGTAGGGCGACAGACCGGGGAGCTGTTTTTT.

This clone has a handful of counts. J is TRBJ2-7 and V is TRBV7-9; no reliable D call. The V and J ends lost 0 bases and 0 bases respectively, with 12 bases between them. In germline, CDR1 is SEHNR, CDR2 FQNEAQ (reference sequence). There are 16 residues in the CDR3. This CDR3 is CASSLARPTGSYEQYF. The DNA for the CDR3 is TGTGCCAGCAGCTTAGCGCGACCTACTGGCTCCTACGAGCAGTACTTC.

This clone showed up just once. The rearrangement links TRBV11-2 to TRBJ2-7; no clear D. Deletions cut 2 bases from V and 1 base from J, with 6 bases between. This CDR3 region has 13 residues. The V gene's germline CDR1 is SGHAT and CDR2 FQNNGV. The DNA of the CDR3 is TGTGCCAGCAGCTTAAGCCAATCCTACGAGCAGTACTTC. Its protein product is CASSLSQSYEQYF. The full variable domain, completed using reference TRBV11-2 and TRBJ2-7, is EAGVAQSPRYKIIEKRQSVAFWCNPISGHATLYWYQQILGQGPKLLIQFQNNGVVDDSQLPKDRFSAERLKGVDSTLKIQPAKLEDSAVYLCASSLSQSYEQYFGPGTRLTVT.

This clone was recorded only once. The chain has TRBV30 and TRBJ1-1, with D uncertain. Deletions cut 0 bases from V and 4 bases from J, with 15 bases between. Germline V gene data show CDR1 as GTSNPN and CDR2 as SVGIG (reference sequence). The CDR3 totals 15 residues. Here the CDR3 reads CAWSVGKGAGTEAFF. CDR3 DNA: TGTGCCTGGAGTGTGGGAAAGGGTGCGGGCACTGAAGCTTTCTTT. The full variable domain, with the rest looked up from reference TRBV30 and TRBJ1-1, is SQTIHQWPATLVQPVGSPLSLECTVEGTSNPNLYWYRQAAGRGLQLLFYSVGIGQISSEVPQNLSASRPQDRQFILSSKKLLLSDSGFYLCAWSVGKGAGTEAFFGQGTRLTVV.

The chain couples TRBV4-3 to TRBJ1-1; maybe TRBD1 (6 bases). Per germline, CDR1 LGHNA and CDR2 YSLEER. CDR3 length equals 14 residues. Trimming cost V 4 bases and J 4 bases, with 13 bases left between them. The CDR3 nucleotides read TGCGCCAGCAGCCGAACAGGGCTAGGCACTGAAGCTTTCTTT. Its translation: CASSRTGLGTEAFF.

V gene TRBV2 combines with J gene TRBJ2-1, with D hard to call. Germline CDR1 and CDR2: SNHLY and FYNNEI. The CDR3 runs to 15 residues. Trimming left V 4 bases short and J 8 bases short, with 18 bases between. CDR3 nucleotide sequence: TGTGCCAGCAGTGGCACATCGGTAGTAGTCCATGAGCAGTTCTTC. Translation: CASSGTSVVVHEQFF.

The rearrangement joins TRBV18 to TRBJ1-6; D is uncertain. V dropped 1 base and J dropped 9 bases, with 13 bases sitting between them. The CDR3 extends over 15 amino acids. The V gene's germline CDR1 is KGHSH and CDR2 LQKENI. The CDR3 here is CASSPRKAVGSPLHF. The CDR3 DNA is TGTGCCAGCTCACCACGGAAGGCTGTCGGTTCACCCCTCCACTTT.

CDR3 protein: CASSLGGFNSPLHF. The CDR3 coding sequence is TGTGCCAGCAGCCTTGGCGGTTTCAATTCACCCCTCCACTTT. The gene calls are TRBV7-2 and TRBJ1-6; D uncertain. Germline-derived CDR1 and CDR2 are SGHTA and FQGNSA. The CDR3 covers 14 residues. Trimming stripped 5 bases from V and 7 bases from J, with 12 bases between. The full variable domain, its missing parts supplied by reference TRBV7-2 and TRBJ1-6, is GAGVSQSPSNKVTEKGKDVELRCDPISGHTALYWYRQSLGQGLEFLIYFQGNSAPDKSGLPSDRFSAERTGGSVSTLTIQRTQQEDSAVYLCASSLGGFNSPLHFGNGTRLTVT.

The chain combines TRBV23-1 with TRBJ1-5; D not resolved. TRBV23-1 is sorted into the ORF group, with uncertain function. The CDR3 loop spans 14 amino acids. Deletions cut 6 bases from V and 4 bases from J, with 13 bases between. CDR3 region: CASSQEQVNQPQHF. The CDR3 bases are TGCGCCAGCAGCCAAGAGCAGGTTAATCAGCCCCAGCATTTT.

V and J are TRBV5-1 and TRBJ1-3; D not certain. The CDR3 loop spans 15 amino acids. Germline CDR1 and CDR2: SGHRS and YFSETQ. V shed 0 bases and J shed 0 bases, with 7 bases lying between them. The CDR3 nucleotides read TGCGCCAGCAGCTTGGAAGGGAGCTCTGGAAACACCATATATTTT. Translating gives CASSLEGSSGNTIYF.

This clone showed up just once. The chain is built from TRBV7-2 and TRBJ2-3, with 9 bases fitting TRBD2. The germline V gene encodes CDR1 SGHTA and CDR2 FQGNSA. V was pared by 3 bases and J by 2 bases, with 6 bases of the junction left unmatched. The CDR3 sequence is 16 residues long. CDR3 DNA: TGTGCCAGCAGCTTCCTAGCGGGGAGGGCCACAGATACGCAGTATTTT. It encodes CASSFLAGRATDTQYF.

V is TRBV5-6 and J is TRBJ1-1, with D uncertain. Germline V CDR1 and CDR2: SGHDT, YYEEEE. The CDR3 has 14 amino acids. Between the trimmed V and J ends, which lost 0 bases and 5 bases, there was a span of 11 bases. The CDR3 region has the DNA TGTGCCAGCAGCTTGGAGGCTGGGAGTACTGAAGCTTTCTTT. Translated, it gives CASSLEAGSTEAFF.

The rearrangement links TRBV2 to TRBJ2-1, with TRBD1 as a possible D gene (5 bases). Between the trimmed V and J ends, which lost 5 bases and 6 bases, there was a span of 8 bases. This CDR3 spans 12 amino acids. Per germline, CDR1 SNHLY and CDR2 FYNNEI. CDR3 coding DNA: TGTGCCAGCAGTACCGACAGCAATGAGCAGTTCTTC. Its translation: CASSTDSNEQFF.

The J gene is TRBJ2-7, the V gene TRBV7-2; 11 bases are a match to TRBD2. The junction had 4 bases not matched to a gene; V was cut back by 5 bases and J by 1 base. CDR1 is SGHTA and CDR2 is FQGNSA in the germline V gene. This CDR3 spans 15 amino acids. The CDR3 protein is CASSETSGSSYEQYF. Written as DNA, the CDR3 is TGTGCCAGCAGCGAAACTAGCGGGAGTTCCTACGAGCAGTACTTC.

The rearrangement joins TRBV7-8 to TRBJ1-2; 7 bases are a match to TRBD1. The V gene's germline CDR1 is SGHVS and CDR2 FQNEAQ. V was clipped by 4 bases and J by 6 bases; unmatched bases: 8. The CDR3 sequence is 14 residues long. The CDR3 loop reads CASSSTGKWNGYTF. The CDR3 region has the DNA TGTGCCAGCAGCTCGACAGGGAAGTGGAATGGCTACACCTTC. Full variable domain (remainder filled in from reference TRBV7-8 and TRBJ1-2): GAGVSQSPRYKVAKRGQDVALRCDPISGHVSLFWYQQALGQGPEFLTYFQNEAQLDKSGLPSDRFFAERPEGSVSTLKIQRTQQEDSAVYLCASSSTGKWNGYTFGSGTRLTVV.

The chain employs TRBV4-3 and TRBJ1-4, with D perhaps matching TRBD1 (5 bases). The CDR3 has 16 residues. Per the germline V gene, CDR1 is LGHNA and CDR2 is YSLEER. V shed 5 bases and J shed 8 bases, with 21 bases lying between them. DNA of the CDR3: TGCGCCAGCAGCACCGGGCGGGGGGGACTGAGGGAAAAACTGTTTTTT. Its translation is CASSTGRGGLREKLFF.

This sequence joins TRBV29-1 and TRBJ2-5, with 15 bases fitting TRBD2. There are 14 residues in the CDR3. Germline trimming cut 6 bases from V and 6 bases from J; bases unmatched to any gene: 5. Per germline, CDR1 SQVTM and CDR2 ANQGSEA. The CDR3 nucleotides are TGCAGCGTCGGACTAGCGGGAGGGGGGAAGACCCAGTACTTC. It is translated as CSVGLAGGGKTQYF.

In its sample, this clone was seen a few times. The V call is TRBV5-6, the J call TRBJ1-2; 8 nucleotides match TRBD1. The CDR3 is 14 amino acids. The germline CDR1 and CDR2 sequences are SGHDT and YYEEEE. V gave up 4 bases and J gave up 3 bases; unmatched junction bases: 5. The CDR3 loop reads CASSPLTGDYGYTF. Here the CDR3 DNA reads TGTGCCAGCAGCCCTCTGACAGGGGACTATGGCTACACCTTC.